This TCR beta chain was sequenced for a study of vaccination effects on CD4 cells after COVID-19. A note on this clone: Its specificity is not known.

The data were produced by immunoSEQ multiplex PCR, yet TCRdb's version contains in-frame clones alone and is incomplete. The sample carries around 49,000 clones, approximately 70% recorded once. CDR3 length: 14 amino acids. Trimming took 4 bases from V and 2 from J; bases not matched to a gene: 2. Germline V gene lookup returns CDR1 SEHNR and CDR2 FQNEAQ (reference sequence). Before sequencing took place, the ViraFEST assay used viral peptide pools to expand antigen-specific CD4+ T cells. Culture proceeded for more than 8 days, and CD4+ T cells were then isolated. Between March and December 2020, the person had a SARS-CoV-2 infection that PCR confirmed. On both days 3 and 7, half of the culture medium was replaced with IL-2 medium.

This sample comprised CD4+ T cells from PBMCs cultured with a peptide pool, obtained before COVID-19 vaccination. This chain links TRBV7-9 with TRBJ2-7, with TRBD2 identical over 10 bases. The TCR originated in a human donor who had a prior SARS-CoV-2 infection. CDR3 sequence reads: CASSSSGSTYEQYF. The CDR3 DNA reads as TGTGCCAGCAGCTCTAGCGGGAGTACCTACGAGCAGTACTTC. Variable domain in full (rest from reference TRBV7-9 and TRBJ2-7): DTGVSQNPRHKITKRGQNVTFRCDPISEHNRLYWYRQTLGQGPEFLTYFQNEAQLEKSRLLSDRFSAERPKGSFSTLEIQRTEQGDSAMYLCASSSSGSTYEQYFGPGTRLTVT.